Given below is one TCR beta chain in context. Germline V gene sequence: CDR1 ENHRY, CDR2 SYGVKD. This CDR3 comprises 16 residues. V lost 0 bases and J lost 1; bases outside the gene matches: 3. The sample originates from a study of blood T cell repertoires in COVID-19. Study as a whole: PBMCs, B-cell-depleted T cells, or T cells were the source of the cDNA or gDNA that made up the material.

Per the authors' pipeline: Researchers report that nucleated cell counts were estimated from reference gene primer amplification. Clones were sequenced by immunoSEQ multiplex PCR, and TCRdb holds only the in-frame ones, with some missing. The V and J calls and clone size are taken from that table; D and trimming were inferred from the DNA. This sample has a few hundred thousand clones, with roughly 87% found just once. Participants had their cohort set by participant-reported clinical history. Two negative PCRs, clearance, or symptom resolution were required of recovered Cohort 3 donors. This clonotype was obtained from a woman in her twenties or thirties who had recovered from COVID-19. The sequencing input was PBMCs or T cells enriched from blood (not recorded which). This sequence joins TRBV10-3 and TRBJ1-2, with TRBD1 matching over 9 bases. CDR3 residues: CAISESGTGNNYGYTF. CDR3 nucleotides: TGTGCCATCAGTGAGTCCGGGACAGGGAATAACTATGGCTACACCTTC.